The 22 T cell receptor beta chains below were found in one sample sequenced in a study of cytomegalovirus exposure and HLA in healthy donors. With 60 Vbeta and 13 Jbeta primers, the PCR was carried out. Measured with immunoSEQ multiplex PCR; TCRdb has only the in-frame clones, and not every one. Found here are around 200,000 clones, under 80% of them singletons; the top ten hold 0.2% to 0.25%. Sequenced: PBMCs. Source of these receptors: a girl aged 2-10 years in good health and CMV-seronegative.

This clone was seen once. The chain is built from TRBV4-1 and TRBJ2-7; 7 bases match TRBD1. The CDR3 runs 13 residues. The germline V gene has CDR1 MGHRA and CDR2 YSYEKL. J was trimmed by 5 bases and V by 3 bases; bases with no gene match: 4. CDR3 in amino acids: CASSHLTGNEQYF. DNA for the CDR3: TGCGCCAGCAGCCACCTGACAGGGAACGAGCAGTACTTC.

The gene calls are TRBV6-1 and TRBJ1-1, with 9 positions matching TRBD1. Trimming removed 4 bases from V and 0 bases from J; junction bases left unmatched: 3. The germline V gene has CDR1 MNHNS and CDR2 SASEGT. The CDR3 has 15 amino acids. CDR3: CASSGGDRVNTEAFF. The CDR3 DNA sequence: TGTGCCAGCAGTGGAGGGGACAGGGTGAACACTGAAGCTTTCTTT.

V and J are TRBV9 and TRBJ1-4; 7 bases are a match to TRBD1. Germline CDR1 SGDLS, CDR2 YYNGEE. Unmatched junction bases numbered 9, after V lost 3 bases and J lost 7 bases. The length of the CDR3 is 15 residues. CDR3 DNA sequence: TGTGCCAGCAGCGCCCAGACAGGGATCAGTGAAAAACTGTTTTTT. It translates to CASSAQTGISEKLFF.

The chain carries TRBV19 and TRBJ1-1; 7 bases are a match to TRBD1. The CDR3 loop spans 11 amino acids. Germline V gives CDR1 LNHDA, CDR2 SQIVND (reference sequence). V trimming: 8 bases; J trimming: 10 bases; junction bases outside the gene matches: 7. The CDR3 reads CASYTGEAAFF. CDR3 DNA: TGTGCCAGTTATACAGGGGAGGCAGCTTTCTTT.

The CDR3 nucleotides read TGTGCCAGCACAGCGGCAGCGGGAGATATCTACGAGCAGTACTTC. This codes for CASTAAAGDIYEQYF. The rearrangement joins TRBV2 to TRBJ2-7, with TRBD2 matching over 8 bases. This CDR3 comprises 15 residues. V trimming: 7 bases; J trimming: 3 bases; junction bases outside the gene matches: 11. Germline CDR1 and CDR2: SNHLY and FYNNEI.

The rearrangement joins TRBV21-1 to TRBJ1-1. TRBV21-1 is an annotated pseudogene. The length of the CDR3 is 14 residues. The CDR3 DNA sequence: TGTGCCAGCAGCAAAGGAGGGGAGGGCACTGAAGCTTTCTTT. Translating it yields CASSKGGEGTEAFF.

The rearrangement joins TRBV6-1 to TRBJ1-5; D not resolved. This CDR3 has 13 amino acids. Germline lookup yields CDR1 MNHNS and CDR2 SASEGT. V was pared by 5 bases and J by 4 bases, with 9 bases between. CDR3 sequence reads: CASSSQQNQPQHF. As DNA, the CDR3 is TGTGCCAGCAGTTCCCAACAAAATCAGCCCCAGCATTTT.

This clone showed up just a few times. The V gene is TRBV11-2, the J gene TRBJ2-5, with 10 bases identical to TRBD1. The CDR3 is 16 residues long. The V and J ends lost 3 bases and 5 bases, in that order; junction bases with no gene match: 9. Germline loops: CDR1 SGHAT, CDR2 FQNNGV. The CDR3 loop reads CASSLSLGQGFETQYF. CDR3 bases: TGTGCCAGCAGCTTGTCCTTGGGACAGGGGTTTGAGACCCAGTACTTC. The variable domain in full, with the rest retrieved from reference TRBV11-2 and TRBJ2-5, is EAGVAQSPRYKIIEKRQSVAFWCNPISGHATLYWYQQILGQGPKLLIQFQNNGVVDDSQLPKDRFSAERLKGVDSTLKIQPAKLEDSAVYLCASSLSLGQGFETQYFGPGTRLLVL.

This clone was seen a handful of times. The chain combines TRBV5-5 with TRBJ1-1; tentative D call: TRBD1 (6 bases). V lost 0 bases to trimming and J lost 0 bases, with 9 bases between them. The CDR3 runs to 15 residues. The V gene's germline CDR1 is SGHKS and CDR2 YYEKEE (reference sequence). The CDR3: CASSLEGTLNTEAFF. The CDR3, as DNA: TGTGCCAGCAGCTTGGAAGGGACACTGAACACTGAAGCTTTCTTT.

V usage is TRBV4-1 and J usage is TRBJ2-1, with D maybe TRBD2 (6 bases). The CDR3 has 12 amino acids. Trimming shortened V by 2 bases and J by 8 bases, and 7 bases separated the two germline ends. CDR1 and CDR2 (germline): MGHRA, YSYEKL. The CDR3: CASSQRGDEQFF. DNA for the CDR3: TGCGCCAGCAGCCAACGCGGGGATGAGCAGTTCTTC.

The J gene is TRBJ2-1, the V gene TRBV6-6; tentative D call: TRBD1 (5 bases). CDR1 is MNHNY, CDR2 SVGAGI, per germline (reference sequence). The V end was cut by 6 bases, the J end by 0 bases, with 12 bases between. The CDR3 has 15 amino acids. The CDR3 spells CASSARQSSYNEQFF. In nucleotides, the CDR3 is TGTGCCAGCAGCGCACGACAGAGCTCCTACAATGAGCAGTTCTTC.

V gene TRBV27 combines with J gene TRBJ1-2; D is ambiguous. Per the germline V gene, CDR1 is MNHEY and CDR2 is SMNVEV (reference sequence). Trimming took off 5 bases at V and 6 bases at J, with 10 bases between the two ends. The CDR3 spans 12 residues. This chain's CDR3 is CASSGLADGYTF. CDR3 coding DNA: TGTGCCAGCAGTGGCTTGGCGGATGGCTACACCTTC.

This rearrangement joins TRBV4-1 to TRBJ2-7; 8 nucleotides agree with TRBD2. The CDR3 loop spans 16 amino acids. Trimming cost V 4 bases and J 2 bases; bases outside gene matches: 10. Germline CDR1 MGHRA, CDR2 YSYEKL. The CDR3 region is CASSPLTSAETYEQYF. In nucleotides, the CDR3 is TGCGCCAGCAGCCCACTGACTAGCGCGGAGACCTACGAGCAGTACTTC.

This clone was counted once. The V gene is TRBV5-1, the J gene TRBJ2-3; 9 positions match TRBD2. This CDR3 is 15 amino acids long. Germline CDR1 and CDR2: SGHRS and YFSETQ. With V trimmed by 4 bases and J by 2 bases, 5 bases remained unmatched. Here the CDR3 DNA reads TGCGCCAGCAGCAGAATAGCGGGGGACACAGATACGCAGTATTTT. Protein sequence: CASSRIAGDTDTQYF.

The rearrangement links TRBV11-3 to TRBJ1-2, with D possibly matching TRBD1 (5 bases). Germline assignment: CDR1 SGHNT and CDR2 YENEEA. The V gene lost 4 bases and the J gene lost 7 bases, with 13 bases spanning the gap. The CDR3 is 13 amino acids. This CDR3 is CASSYRSGFGYTF. The DNA of the CDR3 is TGTGCCAGCAGCTACAGGTCGGGTTTTGGCTACACCTTC.

The V and J genes are TRBV6-5 and TRBJ1-1; no firm D call. The CDR3 loop spans 13 amino acids. Germline V gene lookup returns CDR1 MNHEY and CDR2 SVGAGI. The V and J ends lost 7 bases and 2 bases respectively, with 11 bases between them. CDR3 sequence: CASTTRQNTEAFF. The CDR3 region has the DNA TGTGCCAGCACCACCCGACAAAACACTGAAGCTTTCTTT.

J is TRBJ2-1 and V is TRBV4-1, with TRBD2 identical over 9 bases. The CDR3 length is 19 residues. V lost 0 bases to trimming and J lost 3 bases; unmatched junction nucleotides: 12. CDR1 is MGHRA, CDR2 YSYEKL, per germline. The CDR3 loop is CASSQEPPGLAGRYNEQFF. DNA for the CDR3: TGCGCCAGCAGCCAAGAGCCCCCCGGGCTAGCGGGACGCTACAATGAGCAGTTCTTC.

This sequence joins TRBV2 and TRBJ2-7; weak D call: TRBD1 (5 bases). Germline CDR1 is SNHLY and CDR2 is FYNNEI. V dropped 11 bases and J dropped 0 bases, with 20 bases sitting between them. There are 15 residues in the CDR3. This chain's CDR3 is CASSGRRQSSYEQYF. CDR3 nucleotides: TGTGCCTCTTCAGGCCGCCGACAGAGCTCCTACGAGCAGTACTTC.

V and J are TRBV30 and TRBJ1-3; TRBD1 is a possible D gene (5 bases). Germline CDR1 and CDR2: GTSNPN and SVGIG (reference sequence). The CDR3 extends over 12 amino acids. In DNA, the CDR3 is TGTTTTTCAGGGCGTTTTGGAAACACCATATATTTT. This encodes CFSGRFGNTIYF.

The rearrangement joins TRBV4-1 to TRBJ2-5; possible D gene TRBD2, 6 bases. The DNA end lines up better with TRBJ2-7; the J call may be wrong. The CDR3 has 14 amino acids. The germline V gene has CDR1 MGHRA and CDR2 YSYEKL. The CDR3 sequence is CASRGRDSSYEQYF. DNA of the CDR3: TGCGCCAGCAGGGGCCGGGACTCTTCCTACGAGCAGTACTTC.

The chain recombines TRBV20-1 with TRBJ1-2, with a weak D call TRBD1 (5 bases). The CDR3 runs 11 residues. Per the germline V gene, CDR1 is DFQATT and CDR2 is SNEGSKA (reference sequence). V lost 5 bases and J lost 5, with 9 bases in between. CDR3 in amino acids: CSALDTYGYTF. The CDR3 nucleotides read TGCAGTGCTCTGGACACTTATGGCTACACCTTC.

J is TRBJ1-1 and V is TRBV5-1, with unresolved D. The CDR3 sequence is 13 residues long. Germline values: CDR1 SGHRS, CDR2 YFSETQ. Trimming shortened V by 4 bases and J by 6 bases, and 13 bases separated the two germline ends. Here the CDR3 reads CASSRVQRAEAFF. CDR3 nucleotide sequence: TGCGCCAGCAGCCGGGTCCAACGGGCTGAAGCTTTCTTT.